This paragraph covers one TCR beta chain sequence. From germline, CDR1 is LGHDT and CDR2 YNNKEL (reference sequence). The CDR3 is 13 amino acids. Trimming removed 2 bases from V and 6 bases from J, with 7 bases in between. This sample was included in a study of naive and memory T cell subsets. The beta constant-region primer was an equimolar mix of two oligonucleotides covering TRBC1 and TRBC2. Four rounds of PCR amplified the ligated cDNA using nested alpha and beta constant-region primers plus SP2. TCRdb called the UMI-ligation and nested PCR reads again in MiXCR, with one record for every CDR3 protein. The sample includes around 130,000 distinct CDR3 sequences, 36% of them seen just once.

Sequencing input: central memory CD4+ T cells from blood. The sequence came from a human donor in good health. The chain carries TRBV3-1 and TRBJ2-2, with no clear D. CDR3 amino acids: CASSQPQPGELFF. In DNA form, the CDR3 reads TGTGCCAGCAGCCAACCCCAGCCCGGGGAGCTGTTTTTT.